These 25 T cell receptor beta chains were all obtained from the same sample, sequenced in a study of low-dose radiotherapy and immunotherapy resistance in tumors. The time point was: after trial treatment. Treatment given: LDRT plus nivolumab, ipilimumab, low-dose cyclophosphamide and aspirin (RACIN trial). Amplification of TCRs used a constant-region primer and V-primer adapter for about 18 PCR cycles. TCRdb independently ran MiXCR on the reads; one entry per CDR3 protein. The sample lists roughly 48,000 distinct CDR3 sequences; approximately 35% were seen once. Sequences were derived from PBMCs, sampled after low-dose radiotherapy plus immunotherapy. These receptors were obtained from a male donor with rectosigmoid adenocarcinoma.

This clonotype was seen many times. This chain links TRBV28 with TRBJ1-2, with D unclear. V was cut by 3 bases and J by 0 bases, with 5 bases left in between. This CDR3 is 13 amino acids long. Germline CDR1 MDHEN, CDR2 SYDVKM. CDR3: CASSFATNYGYTF. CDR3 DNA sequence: TGTGCCAGCAGTTTCGCCACTAACTATGGCTACACCTTC.

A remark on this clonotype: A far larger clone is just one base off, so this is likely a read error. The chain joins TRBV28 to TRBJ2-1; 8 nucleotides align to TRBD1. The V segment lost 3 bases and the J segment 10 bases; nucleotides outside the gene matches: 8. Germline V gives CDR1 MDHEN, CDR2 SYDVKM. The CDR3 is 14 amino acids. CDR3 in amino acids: CASSLTGATYEQFF. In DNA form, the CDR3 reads TGTGCCAGCAGTTTGACAGGGGCGACCTACGAGCAGTTCTTC.

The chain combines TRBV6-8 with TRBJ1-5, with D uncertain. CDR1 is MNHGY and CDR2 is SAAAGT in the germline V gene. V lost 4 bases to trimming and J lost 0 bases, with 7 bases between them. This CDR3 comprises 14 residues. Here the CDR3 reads CASSSTASNQPQHF. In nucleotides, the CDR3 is TGTGCCAGCAGTTCGACGGCTAGCAATCAGCCCCAGCATTTT.

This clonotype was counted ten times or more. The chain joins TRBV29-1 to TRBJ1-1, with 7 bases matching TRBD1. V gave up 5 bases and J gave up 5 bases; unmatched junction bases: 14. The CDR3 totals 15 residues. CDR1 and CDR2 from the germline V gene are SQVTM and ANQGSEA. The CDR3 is CSVTGDGIMRTEAFF. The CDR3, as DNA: TGCAGCGTTACAGGGGACGGTATTATGCGGACTGAAGCTTTCTTT.

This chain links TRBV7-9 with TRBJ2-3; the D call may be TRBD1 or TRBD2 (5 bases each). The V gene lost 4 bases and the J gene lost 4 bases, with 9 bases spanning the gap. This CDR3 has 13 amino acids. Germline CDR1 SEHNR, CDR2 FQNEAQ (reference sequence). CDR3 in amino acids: CASSSGTPDTQYF. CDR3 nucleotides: TGTGCCAGCAGCTCCGGGACCCCAGATACGCAGTATTTT. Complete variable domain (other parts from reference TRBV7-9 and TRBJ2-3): DTGVSQNPRHKITKRGQNVTFRCDPISEHNRLYWYRQTLGQGPEFLTYFQNEAQLEKSRLLSDRFSAERPKGSFSTLEIQRTEQGDSAMYLCASSSGTPDTQYFGPGTRLTVL.

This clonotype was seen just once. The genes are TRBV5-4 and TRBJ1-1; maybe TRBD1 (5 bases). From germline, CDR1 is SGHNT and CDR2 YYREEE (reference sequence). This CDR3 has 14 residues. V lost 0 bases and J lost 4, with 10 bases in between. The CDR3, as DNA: TGTGCCAGCAGCTTGGATCAGGGCCCCACTGAAGCTTTCTTT. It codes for CASSLDQGPTEAFF.

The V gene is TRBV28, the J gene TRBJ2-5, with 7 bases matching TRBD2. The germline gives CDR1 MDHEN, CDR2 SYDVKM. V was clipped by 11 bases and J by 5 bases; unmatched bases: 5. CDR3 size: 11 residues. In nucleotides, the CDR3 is TGTGCCTCGGGGGGTCGGGAGACCCAGTACTTC. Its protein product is CASGGRETQYF.

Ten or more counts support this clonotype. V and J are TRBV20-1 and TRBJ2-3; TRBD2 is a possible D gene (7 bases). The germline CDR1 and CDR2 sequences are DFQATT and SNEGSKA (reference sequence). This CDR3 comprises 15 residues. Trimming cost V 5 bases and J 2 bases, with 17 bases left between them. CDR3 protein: CSAGGGPTPTDTQYF. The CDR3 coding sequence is TGCAGTGCTGGGGGGGGGCCCACTCCCACAGATACGCAGTATTTT.

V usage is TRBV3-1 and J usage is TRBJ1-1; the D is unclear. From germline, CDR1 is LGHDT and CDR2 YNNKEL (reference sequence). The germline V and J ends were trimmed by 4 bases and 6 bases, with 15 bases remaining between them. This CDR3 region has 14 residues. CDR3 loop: CASSLRVRVAEAFF. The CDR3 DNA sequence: TGTGCCAGCAGCCTCCGGGTCCGGGTAGCTGAAGCTTTCTTT.

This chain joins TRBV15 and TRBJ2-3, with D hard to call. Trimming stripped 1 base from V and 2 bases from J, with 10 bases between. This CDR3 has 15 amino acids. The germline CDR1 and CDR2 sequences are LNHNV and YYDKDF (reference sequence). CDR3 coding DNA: TGTGCCACCAGCAGAGCCCCGAGTACCACAGATACGCAGTATTTT. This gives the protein CATSRAPSTTDTQYF.

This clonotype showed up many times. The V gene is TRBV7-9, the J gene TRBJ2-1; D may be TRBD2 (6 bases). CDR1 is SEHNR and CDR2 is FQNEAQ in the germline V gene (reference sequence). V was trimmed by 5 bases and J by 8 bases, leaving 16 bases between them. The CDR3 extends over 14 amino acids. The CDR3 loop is CASSVSGGADEQFF. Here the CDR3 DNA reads TGTGCCAGCAGCGTTAGCGGAGGTGCGGATGAGCAGTTCTTC. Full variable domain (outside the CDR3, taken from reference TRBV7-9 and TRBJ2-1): DTGVSQNPRHKITKRGQNVTFRCDPISEHNRLYWYRQTLGQGPEFLTYFQNEAQLEKSRLLSDRFSAERPKGSFSTLEIQRTEQGDSAMYLCASSVSGGADEQFFGPGTRLTVL.

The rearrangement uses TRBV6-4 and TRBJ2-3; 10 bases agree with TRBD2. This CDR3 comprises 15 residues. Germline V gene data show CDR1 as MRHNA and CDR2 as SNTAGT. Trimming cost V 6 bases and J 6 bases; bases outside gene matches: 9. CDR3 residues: CASRPTAGGPDTQYF. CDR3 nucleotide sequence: TGTGCCAGCAGACCTACAGCGGGGGGGCCCGATACGCAGTATTTT.

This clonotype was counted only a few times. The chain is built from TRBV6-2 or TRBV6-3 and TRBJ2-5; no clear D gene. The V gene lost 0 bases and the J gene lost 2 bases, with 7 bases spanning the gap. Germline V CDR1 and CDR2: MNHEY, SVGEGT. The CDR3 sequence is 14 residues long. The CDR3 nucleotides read TGTGCCAGCAGTTACTCGGAGTTTCAAGAGACCCAGTACTTC. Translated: CASSYSEFQETQYF.

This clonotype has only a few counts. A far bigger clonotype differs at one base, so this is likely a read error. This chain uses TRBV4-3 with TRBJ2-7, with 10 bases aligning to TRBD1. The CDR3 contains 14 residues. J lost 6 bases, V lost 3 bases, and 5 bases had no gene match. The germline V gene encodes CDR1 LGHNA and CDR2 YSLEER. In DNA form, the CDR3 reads TGCGCCAGCAGCCACGGGACAGGGGCAGGCGAGCAGTACTTC. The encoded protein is CASSHGTGAGEQYF.

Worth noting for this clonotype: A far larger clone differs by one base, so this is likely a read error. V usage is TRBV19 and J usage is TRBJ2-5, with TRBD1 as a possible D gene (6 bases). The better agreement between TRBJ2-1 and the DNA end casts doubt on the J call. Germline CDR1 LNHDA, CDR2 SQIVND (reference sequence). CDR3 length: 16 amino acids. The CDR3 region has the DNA TGTGCCAGTAGTATAGATCACAACCCTAGAGGGGGTGAGCAGTTCTTC. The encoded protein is CASSIDHNPRGGEQFF.

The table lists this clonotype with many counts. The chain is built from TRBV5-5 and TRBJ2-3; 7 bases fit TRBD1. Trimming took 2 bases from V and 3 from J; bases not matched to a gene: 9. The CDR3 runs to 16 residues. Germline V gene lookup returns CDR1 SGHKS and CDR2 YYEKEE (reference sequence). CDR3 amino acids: CASSLRGDRQTDTQYF. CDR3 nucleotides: TGTGCCAGCAGCTTAAGAGGGGACAGACAAACAGATACGCAGTATTTT.

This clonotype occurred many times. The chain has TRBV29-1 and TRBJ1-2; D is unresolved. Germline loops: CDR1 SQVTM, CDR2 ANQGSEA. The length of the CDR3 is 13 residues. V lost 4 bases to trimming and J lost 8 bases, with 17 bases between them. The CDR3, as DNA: TGCAGCGTTGCGGCGGGGTGGTGGGGAGGCTACACCTTC. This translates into CSVAAGWWGGYTF.

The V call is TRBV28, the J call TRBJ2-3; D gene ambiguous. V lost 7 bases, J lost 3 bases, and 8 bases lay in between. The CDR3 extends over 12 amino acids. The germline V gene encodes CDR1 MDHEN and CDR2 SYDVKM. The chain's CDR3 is CASNTPTDTQYF. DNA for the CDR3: TGTGCCAGCAATACCCCGACAGATACGCAGTATTTT.

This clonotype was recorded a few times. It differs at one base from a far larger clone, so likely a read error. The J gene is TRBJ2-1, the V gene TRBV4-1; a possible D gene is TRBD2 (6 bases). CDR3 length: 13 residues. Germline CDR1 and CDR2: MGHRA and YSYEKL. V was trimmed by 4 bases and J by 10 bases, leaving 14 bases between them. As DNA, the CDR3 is TGCGCCAGCAGCCTGGGGGAGGCCGACGAGCAGTTCTTC. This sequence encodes CASSLGEADEQFF.

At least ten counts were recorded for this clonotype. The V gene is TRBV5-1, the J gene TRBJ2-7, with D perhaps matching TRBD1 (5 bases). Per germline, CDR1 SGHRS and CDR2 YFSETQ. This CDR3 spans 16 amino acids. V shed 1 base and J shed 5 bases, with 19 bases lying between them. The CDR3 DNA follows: TGCGCCAGCAGCTTGATGGCAGGGATGATTGGGGACGAGCAGTACTTC. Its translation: CASSLMAGMIGDEQYF.

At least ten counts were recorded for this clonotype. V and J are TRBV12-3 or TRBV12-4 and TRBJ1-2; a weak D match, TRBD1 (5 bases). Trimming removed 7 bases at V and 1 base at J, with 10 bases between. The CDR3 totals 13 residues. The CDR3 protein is CASTTGGNYGYTF. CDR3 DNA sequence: TGTGCCAGCACTACGGGGGGTAACTATGGCTACACCTTC.

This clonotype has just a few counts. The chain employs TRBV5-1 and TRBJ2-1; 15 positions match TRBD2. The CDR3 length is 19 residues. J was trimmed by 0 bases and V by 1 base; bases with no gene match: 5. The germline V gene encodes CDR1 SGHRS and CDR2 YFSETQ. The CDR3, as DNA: TGCGCCAGCAGCTTGACGGGACTAGCGGGAGGACTCTCCTACAATGAGCAGTTCTTC. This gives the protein CASSLTGLAGGLSYNEQFF.

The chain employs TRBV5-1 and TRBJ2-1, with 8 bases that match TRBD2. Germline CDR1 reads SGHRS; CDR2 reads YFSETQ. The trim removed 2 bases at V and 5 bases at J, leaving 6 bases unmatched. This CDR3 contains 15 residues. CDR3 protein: CASSLLLAANNEQFF. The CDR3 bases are TGCGCCAGCAGCTTATTACTAGCGGCCAACAATGAGCAGTTCTTC.

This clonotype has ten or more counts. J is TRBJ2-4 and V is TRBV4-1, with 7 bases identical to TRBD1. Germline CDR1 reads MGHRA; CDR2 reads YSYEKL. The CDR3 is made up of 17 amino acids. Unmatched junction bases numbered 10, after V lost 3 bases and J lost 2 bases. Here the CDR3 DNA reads TGCGCCAGCAGCCATGGGGGCGGACAGGTGACCAAAAACATTCAGTACTTC. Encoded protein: CASSHGGGQVTKNIQYF.

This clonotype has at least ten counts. The CDR3 coding sequence is TGTGCCAGCTCCGGGACAGGGCTAGAGACCCAGTACTTC. Encoded protein: CASSGTGLETQYF. The J gene is TRBJ2-5, the V gene TRBV2; TRBD1 matches at 9 bases. J gave up 4 bases and V 8 bases, and 5 bases lay outside the gene matches. Germline V gives CDR1 SNHLY, CDR2 FYNNEI. The CDR3 is 13 amino acids.